The source of this T cell receptor (beta chain) is a study of T cell changes during pregnancy in multiple sclerosis. Clones were read by immunoSEQ multiplex PCR, and TCRdb kept only the in-frame ones, dropping some. The table includes roughly 32,000 clones, around nine tenths detected once. The germline V gene encodes CDR1 MNHEY and CDR2 SMNVEV (reference sequence). CDR3 length equals 18 residues. Trimming removed 4 bases from V and 0 bases from J; junction bases left unmatched: 7. The sequencing here drew on CD4+ T cells from peripheral blood mononuclear cells, taken in the second trimester of pregnancy. This receptor was obtained from a female donor in good health, enrolled as a control in a pregnancy study. The chain has TRBV27 and TRBJ2-5, with TRBD2 matching over 14 bases. The CDR3 coding sequence is TGTGCCAGCAGTTCCGGGACTAGCGGGGGACCCTACCAAGAGACCCAGTACTTC. Translating gives CASSSGTSGGPYQETQYF.